This entry concerns a single TCR beta chain. One entry per CDR3 protein, called by TCRdb with MiXCR from the RT-PCR reads. The sample records fewer than 800,000 distinct CDR3 sequences, approximately 15% being singletons. CDR1 and CDR2 from the germline V gene are SGHTA and FQGNSA. The length of the CDR3 is 14 residues. Trimming cost V 5 bases and J 6 bases; bases outside gene matches: 4. The chain employs TRBV7-2 and TRBJ1-5, with TRBD1 matching over 10 bases. The clonotype comes from a female donor in good health, serving as a healthy control. Sequences were obtained from memory CD4+ T cells from blood. In DNA, the CDR3 is TGTGCCAGCAGCACAGGACAGGGGGGTCAGCCCCAGCATTTT. It is translated as CASSTGQGGQPQHF.